These 30 T cell receptor beta chains were sequenced from one sample in a study of beta chain features in type 1 diabetes. Study-level results: Shorter TCRB CDR3s, moderately but significantly so, marked every one of the four CD4+ subsets in Type 1 diabetes patients.

The antigens for these receptors are not known. Reverse transcription of all isolated RNA meant that expressed TCRB transcripts were sequenced. The protocol was immunoSEQ multiplex PCR, while the TCRdb copy is restricted to in-frame clones and leaves out a portion. The repertoire holds over 150,000 clones, with 6.5% to 8.5% as singletons. Source material: central memory CD4+ T cells from blood. These receptors all come from a man younger than 35 with type 1 diabetes.

In this sample, this clone turned up a few times. This chain joins TRBV27 and TRBJ2-3, with D perhaps TRBD1 (5 bases). CDR3 length: 15 residues. Trimming took off 5 bases at V and 2 bases at J, with 14 bases between the two ends. Germline V CDR1 and CDR2: MNHEY, SMNVEV (reference sequence). The CDR3 sequence is CASSGSRAATDTQYF. The DNA for the CDR3 is TGTGCCAGCAGTGGAAGCAGGGCCGCCACAGATACGCAGTATTTT.

This sequence joins TRBV7-7 and TRBJ2-5, with unresolved D. CDR3 length: 15 residues. Trimming left V 1 base short and J 5 bases short, with 14 bases between. Germline CDR1 and CDR2: SSHAT and FNYEAQ (reference sequence). For the CDR3, the DNA is TGTGCCAGCAGCTTAGTCGGCCGATTCGGGGAGACCCAGTACTTC. Protein product: CASSLVGRFGETQYF.

This clone was seen a handful of times. This chain uses TRBV19 with TRBJ2-1; 14 positions match TRBD2. This CDR3 is 17 amino acids long. Germline V gene lookup returns CDR1 LNHDA and CDR2 SQIVND (reference sequence). V was pared by 7 bases and J by 5 bases, with 10 bases of the junction left unmatched. The CDR3 DNA reads TGTGCCAGTACCTCTTCACCGGGACTAGCGGGGGACAATGAGCAGTTCTTC. Translation: CASTSSPGLAGDNEQFF.

This clone has more than one count but fewer than ten. The chain joins TRBV5-1 to TRBJ2-5; D is unclear. Trimming cost V 0 bases and J 5 bases, with 8 bases left between them. Germline CDR1 SGHRS, CDR2 YFSETQ. The CDR3 has 13 amino acids. The CDR3 coding sequence is TGCGCCAGCAGCTTGGCCGACATGGAGACCCAGTACTTC. Amino acids: CASSLADMETQYF.

The chain employs TRBV28 and TRBJ1-2; D remains unclear. CDR1 is MDHEN and CDR2 is SYDVKM in the germline V gene. This CDR3 is 13 amino acids long. The V gene lost 7 bases and the J gene lost 8 bases, with 17 bases spanning the gap. In DNA form, the CDR3 reads TGTGCCAGCACAAAAGGACTTCCCATAGGCTACACCTTC. Its translation: CASTKGLPIGYTF.

This clone occurred a few times. V and J are TRBV19 and TRBJ1-1; D unclear. The CDR3 is made up of 14 amino acids. V lost 6 bases to trimming and J lost 7 bases, with 18 bases between them. CDR1 and CDR2 from the germline V gene are LNHDA and SQIVND (reference sequence). CDR3 loop: CASRRRDGRDEAFF. CDR3 DNA sequence: TGTGCCAGTAGACGAAGGGATGGGCGGGATGAAGCTTTCTTT.

This rearrangement joins TRBV18 to TRBJ2-7; TRBD1 matches 7 bases. This CDR3 region has 14 residues. Germline CDR1 reads KGHSH; CDR2 reads LQKENI. With V trimmed by 3 bases and J by 5 bases, 7 bases remained unmatched. This CDR3 is CASSPSGQVDEQYF. CDR3 nucleotide sequence: TGTGCCAGCTCACCGTCCGGACAGGTGGACGAGCAGTACTTC. The full variable domain, completed using reference TRBV18 and TRBJ2-7, is NAGVMQNPRHLVRRRGQEARLRCSPMKGHSHVYWYRQLPEEGLKFMVYLQKENIIDESGMPKERFSAEFPKEGPSILRIQQVVRGDSAAYFCASSPSGQVDEQYFGPGTRLTVT.

The V gene is TRBV19, the J gene TRBJ1-5, with a weak D call TRBD1 (5 bases). CDR3 length: 14 residues. Trimming shortened V by 4 bases and J by 2 bases, and 9 bases separated the two germline ends. Per germline, CDR1 LNHDA and CDR2 SQIVND (reference sequence). CDR3 amino acids: CASSNRQRNQPQHF. The CDR3 nucleotides are TGTGCCAGTAGTAATCGACAGCGCAATCAGCCCCAGCATTTT.

As DNA, the CDR3 is TGTGCCAGCGTGACTAGCGCCCTGAAGGATACGCAGTATTTT. It codes for CASVTSALKDTQYF. The chain carries TRBV2 and TRBJ2-3, with 8 bases that match TRBD2. The germline CDR1 and CDR2 sequences are SNHLY and FYNNEI. The CDR3 covers 14 residues. Losses at the gene ends were 8 bases for V and 6 bases for J; bases not matched to a gene: 10.

Only a few counts were recorded for this clone. The gene calls are TRBV2 and TRBJ2-3; the D gene is possibly TRBD2 (6 bases). There are 15 residues in the CDR3. Germline loops: CDR1 SNHLY, CDR2 FYNNEI. The germline V and J ends were trimmed by 6 bases and 0 bases, with 13 bases remaining between them. The chain's CDR3 is CASSLIAESTDTQYF. In nucleotides, the CDR3 is TGTGCCAGCAGCCTTATAGCGGAAAGCACAGATACGCAGTATTTT. The variable domain in full, completed from reference TRBV2 and TRBJ2-3, reads EPEVTQTPSHQVTQMGQEVILRCVPISNHLYFYWYRQILGQKVEFLVSFYNNEISEKSEIFDDQFSVERPDGSNFTLKIRSTKLEDSAMYFCASSLIAESTDTQYFGPGTRLTVL.

The chain recombines TRBV28 with TRBJ2-2; the match to TRBD2 covers 12 bases. The CDR3 totals 17 residues. Germline CDR1 reads MDHEN; CDR2 reads SYDVKM. The J segment lost 7 bases and the V segment lost 11 bases, leaving 17 bases of the junction unmatched. The CDR3 loop is CAARLAGAVVDGGELFF. In nucleotides, the CDR3 is TGTGCCGCGAGACTAGCGGGGGCCGTCGTCGACGGCGGGGAGCTGTTTTTT.

This clone was seen only a few times. J is TRBJ2-2 and V is TRBV5-6, with a possible D match to TRBD1 (5 bases). Germline CDR1 and CDR2: SGHDT and YYEEEE. V lost 1 base to trimming and J lost 6 bases, with 10 bases between them. The length of the CDR3 is 14 residues. The CDR3 spells CASSLLGAAGELFF. Written as DNA, the CDR3 is TGTGCCAGCAGCTTGTTAGGGGCTGCCGGGGAGCTGTTTTTT.

This clone was seen more than once but under ten times. The V gene is TRBV2, the J gene TRBJ1-1, with 8 nucleotides matching TRBD1. Germline lookup yields CDR1 SNHLY and CDR2 FYNNEI. The ends lost 10 bases at V and 3 bases at J; junction bases unmatched: 4. This CDR3 is 12 amino acids long. For the CDR3, the DNA is TGTGCCAACTTGGGACAGGACACTGAAGCTTTCTTT. Its translation: CANLGQDTEAFF.

This clone was observed a few times. This chain joins TRBV18 and TRBJ2-1, with 9 bases lining up with TRBD2. CDR3 length: 17 amino acids. The V and J ends lost 0 bases and 2 bases, in that order; junction bases with no gene match: 5. Looked up from germline, CDR1 is KGHSH and CDR2 is LQKENI. DNA of the CDR3: TGTGCCAGCTCACCACCGTCGGGCGGGAGGGCCTACAATGAGCAGTTCTTC. This gives the protein CASSPPSGGRAYNEQFF.

This chain links TRBV9 with TRBJ1-5, with TRBD1 matching 8 bases. The germline gives CDR1 SGDLS, CDR2 YYNGEE. V was clipped by 0 bases and J by 3 bases; unmatched bases: 2. There are 15 residues in the CDR3. The CDR3 bases are TGTGCCAGCAGCGTAGGACAGGGGCACAATCAGCCCCAGCATTTT. It specifies CASSVGQGHNQPQHF.

This clone was observed a handful of times. This chain links TRBV7-2 with TRBJ2-1; D unclear. This CDR3 is 13 amino acids long. With 6 bases removed from V and 7 bases from J, the gap between germline ends came to 13 bases. Per the germline V gene, CDR1 is SGHTA and CDR2 is FQGNSA. The CDR3 here is CASRLRERNEQFF. CDR3 nucleotides: TGTGCCAGCAGACTCAGAGAGAGGAATGAGCAGTTCTTC.

The chain recombines TRBV5-1 with TRBJ2-1; 13 nucleotides line up with TRBD2. J was trimmed by 5 bases and V by 3 bases; bases with no gene match: 5. There are 16 residues in the CDR3. Germline assignment: CDR1 SGHRS and CDR2 YFSETQ. CDR3 coding DNA: TGCGCCAGCAGCTCCGGGACTAGCGGGGCCAACAATGAGCAGTTCTTC. Protein product: CASSSGTSGANNEQFF.

This clone showed up many times. The chain has TRBV18 and TRBJ1-1; TRBD1 aligns across 8 bases. The germline V gene has CDR1 KGHSH and CDR2 LQKENI. The V segment lost 2 bases and the J segment 5 bases; nucleotides outside the gene matches: 4. The CDR3 totals 14 residues. The CDR3 loop reads CASSPNGQGTEAFF. The CDR3 DNA follows: TGTGCCAGCTCACCAAACGGACAGGGTACTGAAGCTTTCTTT.

This clone has just a few counts. J is TRBJ2-2 and V is TRBV5-1; 7 positions agree with TRBD1. Germline V gene data show CDR1 as SGHRS and CDR2 as YFSETQ. The CDR3 runs 15 residues. Germline trimming cut 2 bases from V and 4 bases from J; bases unmatched to any gene: 5. This chain's CDR3 is CASSFGQVGTGELFF. In DNA, the CDR3 is TGCGCCAGCAGCTTTGGACAGGTTGGCACCGGGGAGCTGTTTTTT.

In this sample, this clone turned up a few times. The chain uses TRBV27 and TRBJ2-7; D possibly corresponds to TRBD1 (5 bases). From germline, CDR1 is MNHEY and CDR2 SMNVEV (reference sequence). Trimming removed 5 bases at V and 2 bases at J, with 13 bases between. This CDR3 is 14 amino acids long. The CDR3 DNA follows: TGTGCCAGCAGTCCCAGGGTCCAGGCCTACGAGCAGTACTTC. It codes for CASSPRVQAYEQYF.

This clone has only a few counts. V usage is TRBV5-1 and J usage is TRBJ2-2, with TRBD2 identical over 11 bases. Germline CDR1 and CDR2: SGHRS and YFSETQ. The CDR3 is 16 residues long. Germline trimming cut 4 bases from V and 2 bases from J; bases unmatched to any gene: 4. DNA of the CDR3: TGCGCCAGCAGCAAGGGACTAGCGGCTAACACCGGGGAGCTGTTTTTT. This sequence encodes CASSKGLAANTGELFF.

Only a few counts were recorded for this clone. The chain combines TRBV28 with TRBJ1-2; TRBD1 matches at 7 bases. Losses at the gene ends were 7 bases for V and 4 bases for J; bases not matched to a gene: 6. Germline CDR1 and CDR2: MDHEN and SYDVKM. The CDR3 runs to 13 residues. CDR3 sequence (DNA): TGTGCCAGCAAGACAGGGAGCCTCTATGGCTACACCTTC. This codes for CASKTGSLYGYTF.

This clone was seen a handful of times. Other DNA sequences within the sample encode an identical CDR3. The chain recombines TRBV29-1 with TRBJ1-1; perhaps TRBD1 as D (6 bases). CDR1 is SQVTM and CDR2 is ANQGSEA in the germline V gene. V was shortened by 7 bases and J by 2 bases, with 14 bases between the two germline ends. The CDR3 runs 13 residues. CDR3 coding DNA: TGCAGCGCTAGTCTACAGGGAAACACTGAAGCTTTCTTT. Translating gives CSASLQGNTEAFF.

This clone has only a few counts. This rearrangement joins TRBV15 to TRBJ2-5, with D possibly TRBD1 on 5 matching bases. The J call is doubtful: the DNA matches TRBJ2-7 better. The CDR3 is 14 amino acids. Looked up from germline, CDR1 is LNHNV and CDR2 is YYDKDF (reference sequence). As DNA, the CDR3 is TGTGCCACCAGCAGAGACAGGGCAAGCTACGAGCAGTACTTC. This encodes CATSRDRASYEQYF.

The chain joins TRBV5-1 to TRBJ2-5, with a tentative D call TRBD1 (6 bases). The better agreement between TRBJ2-7 and the DNA end casts doubt on the J call. The CDR3 is made up of 14 amino acids. From germline, CDR1 is SGHRS and CDR2 YFSETQ. CDR3 amino acids: CASSLGDTDYEQYF. The CDR3 DNA sequence: TGCGCCAGCAGCTTGGGGGACACAGACTACGAGCAGTACTTC.

This clone was observed a few times. V usage is TRBV4-1 and J usage is TRBJ1-5; tentatively, D is TRBD1 (6 bases). Germline V CDR1 and CDR2: MGHRA, YSYEKL. V lost 5 bases and J lost 4, with 12 bases in between. The CDR3 is 14 amino acids. The CDR3 protein is CASSYRDTNQPQHF. Here the CDR3 DNA reads TGCGCCAGCAGCTATAGGGACACAAATCAGCCCCAGCATTTT.

This clone was seen a few times. The V gene is TRBV30, the J gene TRBJ2-5; D might be TRBD1 (6 bases). With 5 bases removed from V and 9 bases from J, the gap between germline ends came to 16 bases. CDR1 and CDR2 from the germline V gene are GTSNPN and SVGIG (reference sequence). This CDR3 is built from 12 residues. This chain's CDR3 is CAWLSRGGPQYF. Here the CDR3 DNA reads TGTGCCTGGCTTTCTCGTGGGGGCCCCCAGTACTTC.

The CDR3: CASSLMDRDGAEAFF. The CDR3 coding sequence is TGTGCCAGCAGTTTAATGGACAGGGACGGAGCTGAAGCTTTCTTT. The chain recombines TRBV27 with TRBJ1-1; TRBD1 matches 8 bases. From germline, CDR1 is MNHEY and CDR2 SMNVEV (reference sequence). V lost 2 bases to trimming and J lost 6 bases; unmatched junction nucleotides: 8. The CDR3 is made up of 15 amino acids.

This clone has just a few counts. The chain links TRBV2 to TRBJ1-2; 7 nucleotides agree with TRBD1. V gave up 6 bases and J gave up 4 bases; unmatched junction bases: 8. Germline V lookup: CDR1 SNHLY, CDR2 FYNNEI. The CDR3 totals 14 residues. This chain's CDR3 is CASRTQGRFYGYTF. The CDR3 DNA is TGTGCCAGCAGGACACAGGGGAGGTTCTATGGCTACACCTTC.

This clone was picked up many times. The genes are TRBV30 and TRBJ2-3; D remains ambiguous. This CDR3 is 10 amino acids long. Per the germline V gene, CDR1 is GTSNPN and CDR2 is SVGIG (reference sequence). V lost 2 bases to trimming and J lost 8 bases, with 5 bases between them. The CDR3 protein is CAWSLSTQYF. CDR3 DNA: TGTGCCTGGAGTTTGAGTACGCAGTATTTT.